This entry lists 5 T cell receptor beta chains sequenced from one sample in a study of T cells in Graves' hyperthyroidism and ophthalmopathy (dated by TCRdb to between 2018 and 2020). Receptor amplification or capture employed multiplex PCR. Reads for this sample came from an Illumina HiSeq 2000. The TCR beta CDR3 regions were amplified from RNA transcripts. A first-round RT-PCR of the TCR CDR3 used the HTBI primer set with the Qiagen OneStep RT-PCR kit. TCRdb handled the public reads itself, with Q25 trimming in fastp and clone calling in MiXCR, and kept productive beta chains. Rows with a matching CDR3 protein are joined into one entry that keeps the most common DNA and genes. The sample includes 200,000 to 300,000 distinct CDR3 sequences, with about 16% observed a single time. The ten largest clones take up less than 35% of the sample. Specimen: blood. Receptor source: a young woman with Graves' ophthalmopathy.

Notes on this clonotype: Germline is not matched at one junction end, which may reflect a read error. The rearrangement links TRBV30 to TRBJ2-1; D possibly corresponds to TRBD2 (5 bases). CDR3 length equals 12 residues. Germline V gives CDR1 GTSNPN, CDR2 SVGIG (reference sequence). The CDR3 is CAGSALTSRQFF. The CDR3 DNA reads TGTGCCGGGAGTGCACTAACCAGTCGGCAGTTCTTC. Full variable domain (rest looked up from reference TRBV30 and TRBJ2-1): SQTIHQWPATLVQPVGSPLSLECTVEGTSNPNLYWYRQAAGRGLQLLFYSVGIGQISSEVPQNLSASRPQDRQFILSSKKLLLSDSGFYLCAGSALTSRQFFGPGTRLTVL.

This clonotype has at least ten counts. The chain uses TRBV6-1 and TRBJ2-7; possibly TRBD1 for D (8 bases). With 5 bases removed from V and 3 bases from J, the gap between germline ends came to 17 bases. Germline loops: CDR1 MNHNS, CDR2 SASEGT. The CDR3 sequence is 15 residues long. The CDR3 sequence: CASSKRQGRGYEQYF. CDR3 in DNA: TGTGCCAGCAGTAAAAGACAGGGGAGGGGCTACGAGCAGTACTTC.

This clonotype was picked up many times. The rearrangement uses TRBV7-9 and TRBJ1-5; no clear D. Germline CDR1 is SEHNR and CDR2 is FQNEAQ (reference sequence). The germline V and J ends were trimmed by 2 bases and 0 bases, with 11 bases remaining between them. CDR3 length: 16 residues. CDR3 loop: CASSLFGRYSNQPQHF. The CDR3 nucleotides read TGTGCCAGCAGCTTATTCGGACGGTATAGCAATCAGCCCCAGCATTTT. Using reference TRBV7-9 and TRBJ1-5 for the parts outside the CDR3, the full variable domain is DTGVSQNPRHKITKRGQNVTFRCDPISEHNRLYWYRQTLGQGPEFLTYFQNEAQLEKSRLLSDRFSAERPKGSFSTLEIQRTEQGDSAMYLCASSLFGRYSNQPQHFGDGTRLSIL.

This clonotype was detected ten times or more. This chain joins TRBV19 and TRBJ1-1; possible D gene TRBD1, 5 bases. CDR3 length: 14 amino acids. V dropped 2 bases and J dropped 5 bases, with 12 bases sitting between them. The germline V gene has CDR1 LNHDA and CDR2 SQIVND (reference sequence). Here the CDR3 reads CASSIMGGMTEAFF. CDR3 in DNA: TGTGCCAGTAGTATAATGGGGGGAATGACTGAAGCTTTCTTT.

CDR3 DNA sequence: TGCAGCGTCTCCTACCCCGGGACTAGCGTCTACGAGCAGTACTTC. It translates to CSVSYPGTSVYEQYF. The chain joins TRBV29-1 to TRBJ2-7; 10 bases fit TRBD2. The V and J ends lost 6 bases and 3 bases, in that order; junction bases with no gene match: 11. Per germline, CDR1 SQVTM and CDR2 ANQGSEA. The CDR3 has 15 residues.